This T cell receptor (beta chain) stems from a study of cytomegalovirus exposure and HLA in healthy donors. The overall study: It was reported in a later analysis that the same platform had been used for the 90 to 150 validation repertoires as for the approximately 700 first-cohort repertoires. Study conclusions and caveats: Per published reports, the classifier diagnosed cytomegalovirus status with high specificity and sensitivity. Most TCRs appeared rarely, but some public TCRs recurred in many donors. Specific recognition of CMV antigens was confirmed in vitro for a few chains (all CMV-associated).

CDR3 length equals 15 residues. The V end lost 0 bases, the J end lost 2 bases, and 11 bases lay between the germline ends. CDR1 is LGHNA and CDR2 is YSLEER in the germline V gene. Profiling relied on immunoSEQ multiplex PCR, and the TCRdb table lists in-frame clones only, not all of them. The table shows 250,000 to 400,000 clones, with approximately 88% occurring only once. As regards this clone: Its antigen is undetermined.

The TCR originated in a young man in good health and CMV-seronegative. V is TRBV4-3 and J is TRBJ2-7; tentatively, D is TRBD1 (5 bases). Sequencing was performed on PBMCs. CDR3 sequence reads: CASSQEIAGPYEQYF. Here the CDR3 DNA reads TGCGCCAGCAGCCAAGAAATTGCAGGGCCCTACGAGCAGTACTTC.